This TCR beta chain was identified in a study of T cell repertoires in cytomegalovirus infection. Turning to the study itself: HLA-B-restricted CMV epitopes that are well studied, plus recently identified HLA-C-restricted ones, were used by the study.

TCRdb independently ran MiXCR on the reads; one entry per CDR3 protein. Among about 220,000 distinct CDR3 sequences listed, 35% to 40% were seen once. This clonotype was found a few times. The target antigen is unknown. At one end the junction does not follow the germline gene, possibly because of a read error. Germline V gives CDR1 SGHTA, CDR2 FQGNSA. The length of the CDR3 is 9 residues. Source: CD8+ T cells from cultured PBMCs, taken from culture after CMV antigen stimulation. J is TRBJ2-3 and V is TRBV7-2; unclear D gene. The origin of this receptor is a human donor in good health (CMV status not recorded). Some clones in this sample may be carry-over from other donors' samples. CDR3 residues: CASSYETVF. The CDR3 DNA sequence: TGTGCCAGCAGCTATGAGACCGTTTTT.